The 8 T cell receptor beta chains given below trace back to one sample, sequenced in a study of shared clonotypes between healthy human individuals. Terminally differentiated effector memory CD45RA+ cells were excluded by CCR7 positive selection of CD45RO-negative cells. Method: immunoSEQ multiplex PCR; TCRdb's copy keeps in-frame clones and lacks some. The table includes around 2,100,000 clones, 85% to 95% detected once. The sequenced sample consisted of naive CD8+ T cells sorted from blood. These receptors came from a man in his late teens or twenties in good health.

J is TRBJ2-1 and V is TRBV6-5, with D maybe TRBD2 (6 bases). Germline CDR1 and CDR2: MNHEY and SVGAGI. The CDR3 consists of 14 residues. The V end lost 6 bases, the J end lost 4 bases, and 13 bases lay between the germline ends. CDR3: CASRRLDGYNEQFF. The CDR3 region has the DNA TGTGCCAGCAGGCGACTAGACGGATACAATGAGCAGTTCTTC.

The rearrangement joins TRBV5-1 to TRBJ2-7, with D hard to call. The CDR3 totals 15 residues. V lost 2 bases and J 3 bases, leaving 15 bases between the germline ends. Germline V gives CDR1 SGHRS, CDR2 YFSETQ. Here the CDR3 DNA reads TGCGCCAGCAGCTTCGGGCTGGCAAGCAACTACGAGCAGTACTTC. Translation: CASSFGLASNYEQYF. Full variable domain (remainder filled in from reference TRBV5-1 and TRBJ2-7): KAGVTQTPRYLIKTRGQQVTLSCSPISGHRSVSWYQQTPGQGLQFLFEYFSETQRNKGNFPGRFSGRQFSNSRSEMNVSTLELGDSALYLCASSFGLASNYEQYFGPGTRLTVT.

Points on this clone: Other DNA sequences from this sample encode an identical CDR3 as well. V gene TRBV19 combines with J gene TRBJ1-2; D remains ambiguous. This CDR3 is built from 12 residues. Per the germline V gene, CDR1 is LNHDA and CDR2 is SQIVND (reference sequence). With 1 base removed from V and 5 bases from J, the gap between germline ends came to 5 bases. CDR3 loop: CASSIGEYGYTF. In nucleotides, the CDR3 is TGTGCCAGTAGTATAGGGGAGTATGGCTACACCTTC.

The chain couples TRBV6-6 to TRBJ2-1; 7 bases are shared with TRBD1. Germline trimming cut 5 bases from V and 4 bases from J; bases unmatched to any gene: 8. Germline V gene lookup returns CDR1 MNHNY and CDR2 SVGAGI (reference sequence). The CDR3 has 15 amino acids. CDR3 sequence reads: CASSLDRAGYNEQFF. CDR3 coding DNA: TGTGCCAGCAGTCTCGACAGGGCTGGTTACAATGAGCAGTTCTTC.

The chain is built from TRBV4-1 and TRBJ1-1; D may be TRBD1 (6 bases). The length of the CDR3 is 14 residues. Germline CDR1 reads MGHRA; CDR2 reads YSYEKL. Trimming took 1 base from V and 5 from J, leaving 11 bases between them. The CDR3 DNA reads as TGCGCCAGCAGCCAAGCCACAGGGTATACTGAAGCTTTCTTT. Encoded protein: CASSQATGYTEAFF.

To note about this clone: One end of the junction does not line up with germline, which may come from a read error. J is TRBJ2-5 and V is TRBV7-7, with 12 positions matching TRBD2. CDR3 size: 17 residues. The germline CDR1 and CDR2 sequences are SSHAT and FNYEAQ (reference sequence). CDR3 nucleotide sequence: TGTGCTAGCAGCTTTTCTCTAGCGGGAGGGCTATCGGAGACCCAGTACTTC. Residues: CASSFSLAGGLSETQYF. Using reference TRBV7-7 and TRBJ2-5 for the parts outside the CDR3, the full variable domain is GAGVSQSPRYKVTKRGQDVTLRCDPISSHATLYWYQQALGQGPEFLTYFNYEAQPDKSGLPSDRFSAERPEGSISTLTIQRTEQRDSAMYRCASSFSLAGGLSETQYFGPGTRLLVL.

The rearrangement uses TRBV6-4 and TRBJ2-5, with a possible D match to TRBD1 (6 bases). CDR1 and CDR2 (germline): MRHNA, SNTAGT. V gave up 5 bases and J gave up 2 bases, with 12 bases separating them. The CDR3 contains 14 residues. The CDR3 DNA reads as TGTGCCAGCAGTCCGGGACACGGACAAGAGACCCAGTACTTC. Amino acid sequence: CASSPGHGQETQYF.

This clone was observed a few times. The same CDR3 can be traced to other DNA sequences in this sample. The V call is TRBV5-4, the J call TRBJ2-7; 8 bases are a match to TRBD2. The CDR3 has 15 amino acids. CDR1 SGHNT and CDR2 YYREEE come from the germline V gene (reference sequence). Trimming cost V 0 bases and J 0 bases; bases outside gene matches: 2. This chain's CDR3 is CASSLAGGPSYEQYF. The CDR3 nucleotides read TGTGCCAGCAGCTTGGCGGGAGGGCCCTCCTACGAGCAGTACTTC.